The 15 T cell receptor beta chains in this list originate from one sample, sequenced in a study of identical twins. TCRdb re-called the 5' RACE reads with MiXCR, one entry per CDR3 protein. The repertoire consists of 1.5 million to 2 million distinct CDR3 sequences, with around a third occurring once and the leading ten covering about 0.25%. The sequenced sample consisted of cord blood. Source of these receptors: a newborn girl in good health.

The chain has TRBV4-1 and TRBJ2-1; 9 bases line up with TRBD2. J gave up 7 bases and V 4 bases, and 8 bases lay outside the gene matches. Germline V gene data show CDR1 as MGHRA and CDR2 as YSYEKL. This CDR3 has 15 amino acids. DNA for the CDR3: TGCGCCAGCAGCCGCATAGCGGGGGCCCCAAATGAGCAGTTCTTC. Translation: CASSRIAGAPNEQFF.

This sequence joins TRBV28 and TRBJ1-6; TRBD1 might be the D (5 bases). Germline V gene lookup returns CDR1 MDHEN and CDR2 SYDVKM. The V end was cut by 5 bases, the J end by 4 bases, with 12 bases between. This CDR3 spans 15 amino acids. The CDR3 region has the DNA TGTGCCAGCAGTCCGCAGGGCTATTATAATTCACCCCTCCACTTT. Amino acid sequence: CASSPQGYYNSPLHF. Full variable domain (rest looked up from reference TRBV28 and TRBJ1-6): DVKVTQSSRYLVKRTGEKVFLECVQDMDHENMFWYRQDPGLGLRLIYFSYDVKMKEKGDIPEGYSVSREKKERFSLILESASTNQTSMYLCASSPQGYYNSPLHFGNGTRLTVT.

The table lists this clonotype with many counts. The gene calls are TRBV29-1 and TRBJ1-2; the D is unclear. The V end lost 0 bases, the J end lost 8 bases, and 4 bases lay between the germline ends. Germline-derived CDR1 and CDR2 are SQVTM and ANQGSEA. CDR3 length: 10 amino acids. The CDR3 loop reads CSVEDTGYTF. In nucleotides, the CDR3 is TGCAGCGTTGAAGATACCGGCTACACCTTC. Full variable domain (outside the CDR3, taken from reference TRBV29-1 and TRBJ1-2): SAVISQKPSRDICQRGTSLTIQCQVDSQVTMMFWYRQQPGQSLTLIATANQGSEATYESGFVIDKFPISRPNLTFSTLTVSNMSPEDSSIYLCSVEDTGYTFGSGTRLTVV.

The rearrangement uses TRBV4-2 and TRBJ2-5; D unresolved. The germline V and J ends were trimmed by 0 bases and 5 bases, with 22 bases remaining between them. This CDR3 spans 18 amino acids. Germline CDR1 is LGHNA and CDR2 is YNFKEQ. The CDR3 reads CASSQDSLSLGLRETQYF. As DNA, the CDR3 is TGTGCCAGCAGCCAAGATTCACTATCGCTAGGGCTGAGGGAGACCCAGTACTTC.

This clonotype has only a few counts. The rearrangement joins TRBV10-3 to TRBJ2-7, with 7 bases identical to TRBD2. CDR3 length: 14 amino acids. V shed 3 bases, J shed 5 bases, and the junction held 7 bases outside the gene matches. Germline CDR1 is ENHRY and CDR2 is SYGVKD. The CDR3 loop is CAISDQRGWNEQYF. In DNA, the CDR3 is TGTGCCATCAGTGACCAGCGGGGCTGGAACGAGCAGTACTTC.

The chain is built from TRBV27 and TRBJ2-7, with D perhaps given as TRBD1 or TRBD2 (5 bases each). The CDR3 spans 15 residues. The germline V and J ends were trimmed by 3 bases and 2 bases, with 14 bases remaining between them. Germline V gives CDR1 MNHEY, CDR2 SMNVEV (reference sequence). The CDR3 spells CASSFYGGVPYEQYF. The CDR3 nucleotides read TGTGCCAGCAGTTTTTATGGGGGAGTACCCTACGAGCAGTACTTC.

This clonotype was seen many times. The chain combines TRBV27 with TRBJ1-2; 11 bases fit TRBD1. CDR1 and CDR2 (germline): MNHEY, SMNVEV (reference sequence). The CDR3 is made up of 15 amino acids. V lost 0 bases and J lost 5; bases outside the gene matches: 2. Written as DNA, the CDR3 is TGTGCCAGCAGTTTATCGGACAGGGGGCGTTATGGCTACACCTTC. Its translation: CASSLSDRGRYGYTF.

This clonotype has just a few counts. The CDR3 nucleotides are TGTGCCAGCAGTGAATACCGGGGAGGAGAGACCCAGTACTTC. As protein: CASSEYRGGETQYF. The V gene is TRBV6-1, the J gene TRBJ2-5, with D possibly being TRBD2 (6 bases). The CDR3 covers 14 residues. The germline CDR1 and CDR2 sequences are MNHNS and SASEGT. Trimming shortened V by 2 bases and J by 4 bases, and 11 bases separated the two germline ends.

V is TRBV12-3 or TRBV12-4 and J is TRBJ1-4; possible D gene TRBD1, 6 bases. The CDR3 consists of 15 residues. V gave up 3 bases and J gave up 8 bases, with 16 bases separating them. The CDR3 sequence is CASSFGGRGEEKLFF. CDR3 sequence (DNA): TGTGCCAGCAGTTTCGGGGGCCGGGGGGAAGAAAAACTGTTTTTT.

The chain is built from TRBV7-9 and TRBJ1-4; D not resolved. The CDR3 is 15 amino acids. V was trimmed by 1 base and J by 1 base, leaving 7 bases between them. CDR1 is SEHNR, CDR2 FQNEAQ, per germline (reference sequence). The CDR3 spells CASSLGGETNEKLFF. DNA of the CDR3: TGTGCCAGCAGCTTAGGCGGTGAAACTAATGAAAAACTGTTTTTT.

This clonotype was found a few times. The chain links TRBV29-1 to TRBJ1-1; D is perhaps TRBD1 (6 bases). The germline gives CDR1 SQVTM, CDR2 ANQGSEA. V lost 4 bases and J lost 1, with 19 bases in between. The CDR3 loop spans 16 amino acids. Here the CDR3 DNA reads TGCAGCGTTGTATACTATAACAGGGCGTGGAACACTGAAGCTTTCTTT. This gives the protein CSVVYYNRAWNTEAFF.

The V call is TRBV25-1, the J call TRBJ1-2, with 8 positions matching TRBD1. Germline assignment: CDR1 MGHDK and CDR2 SYGVNS. CDR3 length equals 14 residues. J was trimmed by 6 bases and V by 3 bases; bases with no gene match: 6. This CDR3 is CASSDMGQAHGYTF. Written as DNA, the CDR3 is TGTGCCAGCAGTGACATGGGACAGGCCCATGGCTACACCTTC.

This clonotype was seen only a few times. The V and J genes are TRBV29-1 and TRBJ1-1; TRBD1 is a possible D gene (6 bases). The CDR3 totals 12 residues. Germline-derived CDR1 and CDR2 are SQVTM and ANQGSEA. Trimming pared 6 bases from V and 7 bases from J, leaving 15 bases between. The CDR3 DNA is TGCAGCGTAGCGGACAGCCGGCGTGAAGCTTTCTTT. Its translation: CSVADSRREAFF.

This clonotype appeared a few times. The chain carries TRBV6-1 and TRBJ1-2; D remains unclear. From germline, CDR1 is MNHNS and CDR2 SASEGT. The CDR3 is 9 amino acids. V was pared by 3 bases and J by 7 bases, with 0 bases between. CDR3 sequence (DNA): TGTGCCAGCAGTGATGGCTACACCTTC. This encodes CASSDGYTF.

The chain uses TRBV4-1 and TRBJ2-4, with a weak D call TRBD2 (5 bases). CDR1 and CDR2 (germline): MGHRA, YSYEKL. The germline V and J ends were trimmed by 4 bases and 0 bases, with 13 bases remaining between them. The CDR3 consists of 16 residues. DNA for the CDR3: TGCGCCAGCAGCCCTTACGGAGGAGTAGCCAAAAACATTCAGTACTTC. Its protein is CASSPYGGVAKNIQYF.